Shown below are 28 T cell receptor beta chains from a single sample sequenced in a study of blood T cells in healthy people across ages. Sample-barcoded 5' priming and a J-beta primer mix drove a second PCR of roughly 6 to 12 cycles. TCRdb recomputed calls from the 5' RACE reads with MiXCR, one row per CDR3 protein. The sample yields some 920,000 distinct CDR3 sequences, about 53% seen once. Sequencing was done on a sample of blood. The receptor source for this set is a woman aged 55-70 years in good health.

V and J are TRBV7-2 and TRBJ1-4, with no clear D. CDR1 and CDR2 from the germline V gene are SGHTA and FQGNSA. The CDR3 covers 16 residues. The germline V and J ends were trimmed by 2 bases and 2 bases, with 12 bases remaining between them. The CDR3 loop reads CASSLNSASTNEKLFF. The CDR3 bases are TGTGCCAGCAGCTTAAACTCAGCATCTACTAATGAAAAACTGTTTTTT.

Remarks on this clonotype: At one boundary the junction diverges from the germline segment, which might be a read error. The rearrangement links TRBV6-5 to TRBJ2-3, with a tentative D call TRBD1 (6 bases). The CDR3 sequence is 12 residues long. The germline gives CDR1 MNHEY, CDR2 SVGAGI. CDR3 region: CATTGYTDTQYF. The CDR3 DNA reads TGCGCCACGACAGGATACACAGATACGCAGTATTTT.

This clonotype was picked up a small number of times. This rearrangement joins TRBV6-1 to TRBJ2-3; 13 bases align to TRBD2. The CDR3 is 17 amino acids. Losses at the gene ends were 5 bases for V and 6 bases for J; bases not matched to a gene: 11. Germline lookup yields CDR1 MNHNS and CDR2 SASEGT. In nucleotides, the CDR3 is TGTGCCAGCAGTCCCCGCTCGACTAGCGGGAGGTTGGATACGCAGTATTTT. This gives the protein CASSPRSTSGRLDTQYF.

The rearrangement links TRBV5-1 to TRBJ2-7, with D possibly being TRBD1 (6 bases). CDR1 and CDR2 from the germline V gene are SGHRS and YFSETQ. Trimming pared 3 bases from V and 6 bases from J, leaving 19 bases between. The CDR3 is 15 amino acids. This CDR3 reads CASSSDQGPTPEQYF. CDR3 in DNA: TGCGCCAGCAGCTCGGACCAGGGGCCAACGCCCGAGCAGTACTTC.

The chain recombines TRBV18 with TRBJ1-4; no definite D call. The V gene lost 2 bases and the J gene lost 0 bases, with 10 bases spanning the gap. Germline V gives CDR1 KGHSH, CDR2 LQKENI. CDR3 length equals 16 residues. The CDR3 nucleotides are TGTGCCAGCTCACCAGGTCTTCCGACAACTAATGAAAAACTGTTTTTT. Its protein product is CASSPGLPTTNEKLFF.

In its sample, this clonotype was seen a few times. The V call is TRBV20-1, the J call TRBJ2-5; maybe TRBD2 (6 bases). V gave up 5 bases and J gave up 7 bases, with 14 bases separating them. From germline, CDR1 is DFQATT and CDR2 SNEGSKA (reference sequence). The CDR3 loop spans 12 amino acids. The CDR3: CSARLPEGTQYF. The CDR3 DNA reads as TGCAGTGCTCGCCTCCCGGAGGGGACCCAGTACTTC.

The V gene is TRBV30, the J gene TRBJ2-7, with 10 positions matching TRBD1. The germline V gene encodes CDR1 GTSNPN and CDR2 SVGIG (reference sequence). The CDR3 is 13 residues long. V gave up 4 bases and J gave up 4 bases; unmatched junction bases: 4. The CDR3 nucleotides read TGTGCCTGGACGAGGGACAGGGGTTACGAGCAGTACTTC. Amino acid sequence: CAWTRDRGYEQYF.

This clonotype was detected only a few times. This chain joins TRBV27 and TRBJ2-5, with D perhaps matching TRBD1 (6 bases). In germline, CDR1 is MNHEY, CDR2 SMNVEV (reference sequence). The CDR3 sequence is 16 residues long. V was shortened by 6 bases and J by 6 bases, with 23 bases between the two germline ends. CDR3 residues: CASRTVMAGGAQTQYF. CDR3 in DNA: TGTGCCAGCAGAACCGTAATGGCTGGGGGCGCGCAGACCCAGTACTTC.

The chain has TRBV10-3 and TRBJ2-5; D perhaps matches TRBD1 (7 bases). Germline CDR1 ENHRY, CDR2 SYGVKD. This CDR3 has 14 residues. Trimming left V 7 bases short and J 4 bases short, with 16 bases between. CDR3 loop: CAIMEEGAGETQYF. The CDR3, as DNA: TGTGCCATCATGGAGGAGGGGGCAGGAGAGACCCAGTACTTC.

The chain joins TRBV4-2 to TRBJ1-2; no firm D call. CDR1 and CDR2 (germline): LGHNA, YNFKEQ. V lost 0 bases to trimming and J lost 5 bases, with 7 bases between them. CDR3 length: 13 amino acids. The CDR3 region is CASSQDQGYGYTF. The CDR3 DNA reads TGTGCCAGCAGCCAAGATCAAGGGTATGGCTACACCTTC.

V is TRBV29-1 and J is TRBJ1-1; D is ambiguous. CDR1 SQVTM and CDR2 ANQGSEA come from the germline V gene. V lost 4 bases and J 10 bases, leaving 19 bases between the germline ends. The CDR3 sequence is 13 residues long. CDR3 residues: CSVGSGSRGIAFF. The CDR3, as DNA: TGCAGCGTTGGTAGTGGCAGCCGCGGGATAGCTTTCTTT.

A single count supports this clonotype. This rearrangement joins TRBV4-1 to TRBJ2-7; 12 bases agree with TRBD2. CDR3 length: 16 amino acids. The germline V gene encodes CDR1 MGHRA and CDR2 YSYEKL. Trimming took 2 bases from V and 5 from J; bases not matched to a gene: 7. The CDR3 reads CASSQPTSGRSHEQYF. CDR3 nucleotide sequence: TGCGCCAGCAGCCAACCCACTAGCGGGAGGTCCCACGAGCAGTACTTC.

V is TRBV7-9 and J is TRBJ2-7; tentative D call: TRBD1 (5 bases). The J call is in doubt because the DNA end fits TRBJ2-5 better. The CDR3 covers 13 residues. Germline CDR1 reads SEHNR; CDR2 reads FQNEAQ (reference sequence). CDR3 DNA: TGTGCCAGCAGTTTCAGGGTCCAAGAGACCCAGTACTTC. Protein sequence: CASSFRVQETQYF.

J is TRBJ2-7 and V is TRBV28; D is tentatively TRBD1 or TRBD2 (5 bases each). With 6 bases removed from V and 6 bases from J, the gap between germline ends came to 18 bases. Germline V lookup: CDR1 MDHEN, CDR2 SYDVKM. This CDR3 is 14 amino acids long. Here the CDR3 reads CASRGVHGRVEQYF. Here the CDR3 DNA reads TGTGCCAGCAGGGGGGTACACGGACGGGTCGAGCAGTACTTC.

Concerning this clonotype: Relative to the germline gene, one junction end is altered; a read error may explain this. The V call is TRBV2, the J call TRBJ2-2, with 8 positions matching TRBD2. The germline V gene has CDR1 SNHLY and CDR2 FYNNEI. This CDR3 has 13 residues. The chain's CDR3 is CASREAGAGELFF. In DNA form, the CDR3 reads TGTGCCAGCAGGGAAGCGGGAGCCGGGGAGCTGTTTTTT.

This chain uses TRBV10-3 with TRBJ2-7; D may be TRBD2 (6 bases). The CDR3 has 16 residues. Germline values: CDR1 ENHRY, CDR2 SYGVKD. The V end was cut by 0 bases, the J end by 5 bases, with 17 bases between. The DNA of the CDR3 is TGTGCCATCAGTGAGTCGGAGGGCAGGATTGGGAACGAGCAGTACTTC. It codes for CAISESEGRIGNEQYF.

V and J are TRBV12-3 or TRBV12-4 and TRBJ2-7; the D gene could be TRBD1 or TRBD2 (6 bases each). The CDR3 totals 16 residues. Trimming removed 1 base from V and 3 bases from J, with 16 bases in between. In DNA form, the CDR3 reads TGTGCCAGCAGTTTAGGGGGGCCGAGGCGGGACTACGAGCAGTACTTC. It yields the protein CASSLGGPRRDYEQYF.

This clonotype was seen only a few times. In DNA form, the CDR3 reads TGTGCCAGCAGCGCACCGGGACAGAACTATGGCTACACCTTC. Translating gives CASSAPGQNYGYTF. The rearrangement uses TRBV9 and TRBJ1-2, with 7 bases fitting TRBD1. Trimming cost V 3 bases and J 2 bases; bases outside gene matches: 4. Germline V gives CDR1 SGDLS, CDR2 YYNGEE. This CDR3 has 14 amino acids.

V and J are TRBV12-3 or TRBV12-4 and TRBJ2-7; D gene unclear. This CDR3 spans 13 amino acids. Deletions cut 3 bases from V and 0 bases from J, with 6 bases between. CDR3 sequence: CASSLGYSYEQYF. In DNA, the CDR3 is TGTGCCAGCAGTTTGGGCTACTCCTACGAGCAGTACTTC.

The J gene is TRBJ1-4, the V gene TRBV28; weak D call: TRBD1 (5 bases). V was trimmed by 6 bases and J by 8 bases, leaving 16 bases between them. The CDR3 length is 14 residues. CDR1 is MDHEN and CDR2 is SYDVKM in the germline V gene. The CDR3 bases are TGTGCCAGCAGCGTGGGGGGAAAAGAAGAAAAACTGTTTTTT. This translates into CASSVGGKEEKLFF. Full variable domain (rest looked up from reference TRBV28 and TRBJ1-4): DVKVTQSSRYLVKRTGEKVFLECVQDMDHENMFWYRQDPGLGLRLIYFSYDVKMKEKGDIPEGYSVSREKKERFSLILESASTNQTSMYLCASSVGGKEEKLFFGSGTQLSVL.

The chain recombines TRBV15 with TRBJ2-5; D is perhaps TRBD1 (7 bases). CDR3 length: 13 residues. The germline V gene has CDR1 LNHNV and CDR2 YYDKDF (reference sequence). CDR3 residues: CATGRDRARGQYF. The CDR3, as DNA: TGTGCTACCGGGAGAGACAGGGCCCGCGGGCAGTACTTC.

The chain employs TRBV18 and TRBJ2-5; tentatively, D is TRBD1 (6 bases). The CDR3 covers 13 residues. Trimming took 5 bases from V and 6 from J, leaving 13 bases between them. Germline lookup yields CDR1 KGHSH and CDR2 LQKENI. CDR3 DNA sequence: TGTGCCAGCTCAACAGGGAGTGTACAGACCCAGTACTTC. Amino acids: CASSTGSVQTQYF.

The chain recombines TRBV5-1 with TRBJ1-4, with 8 bases lining up with TRBD1. The CDR3 contains 17 residues. The V segment lost 5 bases and the J segment 5 bases; nucleotides outside the gene matches: 14. Germline assignment: CDR1 SGHRS and CDR2 YFSETQ. The CDR3 bases are TGCGCCAGCAGGAACTCCGCCACCGGACAGGGAAATGAAAAACTGTTTTTT. This codes for CASRNSATGQGNEKLFF.

V is TRBV3-1 and J is TRBJ2-5; 15 bases match TRBD2. Germline CDR1 and CDR2: LGHDT and YNNKEL (reference sequence). Trimming cost V 2 bases and J 5 bases; bases outside gene matches: 6. CDR3 size: 17 residues. CDR3 nucleotide sequence: TGTGCCAGCAGCCAACGGACTAGCGGGAGGGCCGGGGAGACCCAGTACTTC. It codes for CASSQRTSGRAGETQYF.

This clonotype has only one observation. This sequence joins TRBV30 and TRBJ1-1, with 8 nucleotides matching TRBD1. The CDR3 is made up of 12 amino acids. Germline CDR1 reads GTSNPN; CDR2 reads SVGIG (reference sequence). The trim removed 2 bases at V and 8 bases at J, leaving 4 bases unmatched. CDR3 in DNA: TGTGCCTGGAGTCCAGGGGGCGCGGAAGCTTTCTTT. Translation: CAWSPGGAEAFF. The complete variable domain, with remaining parts taken from reference TRBV30 and TRBJ1-1, reads SQTIHQWPATLVQPVGSPLSLECTVEGTSNPNLYWYRQAAGRGLQLLFYSVGIGQISSEVPQNLSASRPQDRQFILSSKKLLLSDSGFYLCAWSPGGAEAFFGQGTRLTVV.

In its sample, this clonotype was seen a few times. The chain recombines TRBV6-2 or TRBV6-3 with TRBJ2-5; 10 nucleotides line up with TRBD2. Losses at the gene ends were 7 bases for V and 5 bases for J; bases not matched to a gene: 7. The CDR3 contains 14 residues. CDR1 is MNHEY, CDR2 SVGEGT, per germline. The DNA of the CDR3 is TGTGCCAGCAAGGGACTAGCGAGCAAGGAGACCCAGTACTTC. It yields the protein CASKGLASKETQYF.

V usage is TRBV10-1 and J usage is TRBJ2-4; 12 positions agree with TRBD2. This CDR3 is 14 amino acids long. The V gene end was trimmed by 5 bases and the J gene end by 7 bases; junction bases not matched to a gene: 3. Germline-derived CDR1 and CDR2 are WNHNN and SYGVQD (reference sequence). The CDR3 DNA is TGCGCCAGCAGTATAACTAGCGGGAGGAACATTCAGTACTTC. This translates into CASSITSGRNIQYF.

Concerning this clonotype: Being one base from a much bigger clone, this may be a read error. The chain has TRBV20-1 and TRBJ2-5; the D is unclear. CDR1 is DFQATT and CDR2 is SNEGSKA in the germline V gene (reference sequence). The V end was cut by 3 bases, the J end by 0 bases, with 8 bases between. The CDR3 runs to 13 residues. The CDR3: CSARVPYQETQYF. CDR3 coding DNA: TGCAGTGCTAGGGTTCCGTACCAAGAGACCCAGTACTTC.